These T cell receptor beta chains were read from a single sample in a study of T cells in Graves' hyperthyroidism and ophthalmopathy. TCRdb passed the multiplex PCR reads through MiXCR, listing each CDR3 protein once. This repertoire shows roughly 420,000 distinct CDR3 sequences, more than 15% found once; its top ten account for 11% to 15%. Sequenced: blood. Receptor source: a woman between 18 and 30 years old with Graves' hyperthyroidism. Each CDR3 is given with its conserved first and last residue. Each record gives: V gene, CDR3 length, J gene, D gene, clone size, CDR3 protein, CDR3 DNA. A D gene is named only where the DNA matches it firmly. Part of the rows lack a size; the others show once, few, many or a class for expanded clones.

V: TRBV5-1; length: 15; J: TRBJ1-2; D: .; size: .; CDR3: CASSLASGASYGYTF; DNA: TGCGCCAGCAGCTTGGCCTCCGGGGCGAGCTATGGCTACACCTTC
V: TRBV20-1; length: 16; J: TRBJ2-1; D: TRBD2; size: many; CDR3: CSARDLFSGGYNEQFF; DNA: TGCAGTGCTAGAGATCTATTTAGCGGGGGCTACAATGAGCAGTTCTTC
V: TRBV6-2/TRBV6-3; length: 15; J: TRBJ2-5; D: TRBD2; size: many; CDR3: CASRVLAGVQETQYF; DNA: TGTGCCAGCAGAGTACTAGCGGGGGTCCAAGAGACCCAGTACTTC
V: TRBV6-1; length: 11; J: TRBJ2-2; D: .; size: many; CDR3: CASSDGGELFF; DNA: TGTGCCAGCAGTGACGGGGGGGAGCTGTTTTTT
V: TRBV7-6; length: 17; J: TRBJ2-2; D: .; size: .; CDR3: CASSLEPGVSDTGELFF; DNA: TGTGCCAGCAGCTTAGAGCCGGGGGTGTCGGACACCGGGGAGCTGTTTTTT
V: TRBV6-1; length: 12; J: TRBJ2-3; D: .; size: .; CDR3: CASTAATDTQYF; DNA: TGTGCCAGCACAGCGGCCACAGATACGCAGTATTTT
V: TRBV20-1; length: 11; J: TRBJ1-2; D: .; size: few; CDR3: CSARGGAGYTF; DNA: TGCAGTGCTAGAGGGGGGGCTGGCTACACCTTC
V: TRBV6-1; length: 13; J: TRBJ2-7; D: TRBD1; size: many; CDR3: CASRGTGSYEQYF; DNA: TGTGCCAGCAGGGGGACAGGAAGCTACGAGCAGTACTTC
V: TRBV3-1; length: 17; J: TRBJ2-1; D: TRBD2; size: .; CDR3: CASSQDRLAGGPGEQFF; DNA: TGTGCCAGCAGCCAAGATCGACTAGCGGGGGGGCCGGGTGAGCAGTTCTTC
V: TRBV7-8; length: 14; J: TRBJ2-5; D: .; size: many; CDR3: CASSRLVYQETQYF; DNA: TGTGCCAGCAGCAGACTAGTGTACCAAGAGACCCAGTACTTC
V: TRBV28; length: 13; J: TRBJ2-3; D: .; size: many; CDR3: CASSSAQPDTQYF; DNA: TGTGCCAGCAGTTCGGCCCAACCAGATACGCAGTATTTT
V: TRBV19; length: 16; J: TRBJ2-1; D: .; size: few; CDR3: CASSVGSDSSYNEQFF; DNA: TGTGCCAGTAGCGTCGGATCGGATAGCTCCTACAATGAGCAGTTCTTC
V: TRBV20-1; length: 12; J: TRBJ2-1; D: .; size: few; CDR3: CSARDKRGRGFF; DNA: TGCAGTGCTAGAGATAAGAGGGGTAGAGGGTTCTTC
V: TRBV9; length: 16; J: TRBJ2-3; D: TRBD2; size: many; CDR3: CASSVGLAGGTDTQYF; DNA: TGTGCCAGCAGCGTAGGGCTAGCGGGGGGCACAGATACGCAGTATTTT
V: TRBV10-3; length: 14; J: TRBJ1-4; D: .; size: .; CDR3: CAISAGDSDEKLFF; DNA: TGTGCCATCTCGGCAGGGGACTCCGATGAAAAACTGTTTTTT
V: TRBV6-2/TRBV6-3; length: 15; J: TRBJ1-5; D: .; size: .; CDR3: CASLRGEGENQPQHF; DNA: TGTGCCAGTCTAAGGGGAGAGGGGGAAAATCAGCCCCAGCATTTT
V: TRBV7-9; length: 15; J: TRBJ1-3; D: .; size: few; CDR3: CASSLASTTGNTIYF; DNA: TGTGCCAGCAGCTTAGCGTCGACGACTGGAAACACCATATATTTT
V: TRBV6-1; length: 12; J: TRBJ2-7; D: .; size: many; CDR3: CASSSTAYEQYF; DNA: TGTGCCAGCAGCTCGACAGCCTACGAGCAGTACTTC
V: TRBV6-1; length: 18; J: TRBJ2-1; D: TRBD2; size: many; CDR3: CASSSPTSGIISYNEQFF; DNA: TGTGCCAGCAGTTCACCCACTAGCGGGATTATCTCCTACAATGAGCAGTTCTTC
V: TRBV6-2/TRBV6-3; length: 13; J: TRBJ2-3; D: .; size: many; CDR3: CASSAGETDTQYF; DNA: TGTGCCAGCAGTGCAGGGGAAACAGATACGCAGTATTTT
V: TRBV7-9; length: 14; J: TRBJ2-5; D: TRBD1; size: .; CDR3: CASSFNRGPETQYF; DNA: TGTGCCAGCAGCTTTAACAGGGGGCCAGAGACCCAGTACTTC
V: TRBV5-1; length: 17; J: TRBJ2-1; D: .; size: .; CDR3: CASSLWAPEGSYNEQFF; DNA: TGCGCCAGCAGCTTGTGGGCCCCCGAGGGTTCCTACAATGAGCAGTTCTTC
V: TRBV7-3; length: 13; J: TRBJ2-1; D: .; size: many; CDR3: CASSLTGRNEQFF; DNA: TGTGCCAGCAGCTTAACGGGGAGAAATGAGCAGTTCTTC
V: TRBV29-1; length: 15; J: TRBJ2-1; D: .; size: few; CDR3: CSVGANTLSYNEQFF; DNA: TGCAGCGTTGGGGCAAATACGCTGTCCTACAATGAGCAGTTCTTC
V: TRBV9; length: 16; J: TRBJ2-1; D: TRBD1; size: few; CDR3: CASSVHRGSSYNEQFF; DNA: TGTGCCAGCAGCGTACACAGGGGTAGCTCCTACAATGAGCAGTTCTTC
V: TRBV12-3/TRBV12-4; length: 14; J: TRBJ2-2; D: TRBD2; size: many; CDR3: CASSIAGGPRELFF; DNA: TGTGCCAGCAGTATAGCGGGGGGGCCGAGGGAGCTGTTTTTT
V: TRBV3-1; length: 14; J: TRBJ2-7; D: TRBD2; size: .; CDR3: CASGGNGRGNEQYF; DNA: TGTGCCAGCGGTGGGAACGGGAGGGGGAACGAGCAGTACTTC
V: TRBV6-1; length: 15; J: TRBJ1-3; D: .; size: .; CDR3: CASSPPGLSGNTIYF; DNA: TGTGCCAGCAGTCCCCCGGGCCTCTCTGGAAACACCATATATTTT
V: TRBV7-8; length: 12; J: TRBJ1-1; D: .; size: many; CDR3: CASSVGNGEAFF; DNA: TGTGCCAGCAGCGTCGGAAACGGTGAAGCTTTCTTT
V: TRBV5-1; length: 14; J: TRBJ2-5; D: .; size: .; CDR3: CASSFSGSQETQYF; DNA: TGCGCCAGCAGCTTCTCAGGCAGCCAAGAGACCCAGTACTTC
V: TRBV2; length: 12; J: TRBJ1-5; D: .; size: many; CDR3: CASSEDPQPQHF; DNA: TGTGCCAGCAGTGAGGACCCACAGCCCCAGCATTTT
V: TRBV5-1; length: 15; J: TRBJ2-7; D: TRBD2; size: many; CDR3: CASSLNTGGLGEQYF; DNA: TGCGCCAGCAGCTTAAACACCGGGGGGTTGGGCGAGCAGTACTTC
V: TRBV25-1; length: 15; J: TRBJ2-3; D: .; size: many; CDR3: CASSDKGGYTDTQYF; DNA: TGTGCCAGCAGTGATAAAGGTGGATACACAGATACGCAGTATTTT
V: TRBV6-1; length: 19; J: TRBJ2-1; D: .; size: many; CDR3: CASSERRMSIRDSGNEQFF; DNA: TGTGCCAGCAGTGAACGGCGGATGTCGATTCGGGATTCGGGCAATGAGCAGTTCTTC
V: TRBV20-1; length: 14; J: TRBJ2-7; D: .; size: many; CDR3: CSARRQGGALEQYF; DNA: TGCAGTGCTAGAAGGCAGGGGGGGGCGTTGGAGCAGTACTTC
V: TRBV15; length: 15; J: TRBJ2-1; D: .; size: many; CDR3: CATSRTGDAYNEQFF; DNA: TGTGCCACCAGCAGAACCGGGGACGCCTACAATGAGCAGTTCTTC
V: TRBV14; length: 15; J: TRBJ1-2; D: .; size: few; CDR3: CASSHKTGAPYGYTF; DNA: TGTGCCAGCAGCCACAAGACGGGGGCTCCCTATGGCTACACCTTC
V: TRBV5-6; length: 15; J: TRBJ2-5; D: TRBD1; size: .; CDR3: CASSLATGLRETQYF; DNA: TGTGCCAGCAGCTTGGCGACAGGGCTCAGAGAGACCCAGTACTTC
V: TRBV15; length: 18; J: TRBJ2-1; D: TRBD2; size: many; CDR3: CATSPPQGGRAGYNEQFF; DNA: TGTGCCACCAGCCCCCCACAGGGCGGGAGGGCCGGCTACAATGAGCAGTTCTTC
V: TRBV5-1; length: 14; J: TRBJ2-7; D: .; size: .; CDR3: CASSLSSYNYEQYF; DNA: TGCGCCAGCAGCTTGTCGTCCTACAACTACGAGCAGTACTTC